What follows are 21 T cell receptor beta chains derived from one specimen sequenced in a study of blood T cell repertoires in COVID-19. Using immunoSEQ multiplex PCR, the repertoire was profiled, and TCRdb retains in-frame clones only, with some absent. The table records over 90,000 clones, 75% to 95% of them present only once. What was sequenced was peripheral blood. The source is a man aged 18 to 30 with acute or convalescent COVID-19.

The genes are TRBV5-1 and TRBJ1-1; possible D gene TRBD1, 5 bases. Germline V CDR1 and CDR2: SGHRS, YFSETQ. Trimming cost V 0 bases and J 5 bases, with 14 bases left between them. The CDR3 extends over 15 amino acids. DNA for the CDR3: TGCGCCAGCAGCTTGGGTTCAGGGTTGGTTACTGAAGCTTTCTTT. This gives the protein CASSLGSGLVTEAFF.

This chain links TRBV5-1 with TRBJ2-7; TRBD1 matches 8 bases. This CDR3 has 14 residues. V was pared by 4 bases and J by 2 bases, with 5 bases of the junction left unmatched. Germline V CDR1 and CDR2: SGHRS, YFSETQ. CDR3 nucleotides: TGCGCCAGCAGCCGGGGGACAGGCCCCTACGAGCAGTACTTC. It specifies CASSRGTGPYEQYF.

This rearrangement joins TRBV7-2 to TRBJ2-5; D remains ambiguous. V lost 3 bases and J 4 bases, leaving 9 bases between the germline ends. Germline lookup yields CDR1 SGHTA and CDR2 FQGNSA. The CDR3 is made up of 13 amino acids. Here the CDR3 DNA reads TGTGCCAGCAGCTTGACATTTCGAGAGACCCAGTACTTC. Translating it yields CASSLTFRETQYF.

This clone was detected once. The chain links TRBV7-6 to TRBJ2-7, with TRBD2 matching over 8 bases. The trim removed 0 bases at V and 3 bases at J, leaving 10 bases unmatched. CDR1 is SGHVS and CDR2 is FNYEAQ in the germline V gene. CDR3 size: 17 residues. The CDR3 loop reads CASSLAGAGAQYYEQYF. CDR3 in DNA: TGTGCCAGCAGCTTAGCGGGAGCGGGAGCCCAATACTACGAGCAGTACTTC.

The J gene is TRBJ2-2, the V gene TRBV18, with 7 positions matching TRBD1. J gave up 4 bases and V 2 bases, and 13 bases lay outside the gene matches. Looked up from germline, CDR1 is KGHSH and CDR2 is LQKENI. The CDR3 consists of 18 residues. The chain's CDR3 is CASSPMWGTGQLTGELFF. The CDR3 DNA reads TGTGCCAGCTCACCAATGTGGGGAACGGGACAGCTCACCGGGGAGCTGTTTTTT.

The rearrangement joins TRBV5-1 to TRBJ1-1, with 8 positions matching TRBD1. The CDR3 spans 15 residues. CDR1 is SGHRS and CDR2 is YFSETQ in the germline V gene. With V trimmed by 4 bases and J by 1 base, 6 bases remained unmatched. CDR3 DNA: TGCGCCAGCAGCCCCGACGGACAGGGGAACACTGAAGCTTTCTTT. This codes for CASSPDGQGNTEAFF. Full variable domain (rest looked up from reference TRBV5-1 and TRBJ1-1): KAGVTQTPRYLIKTRGQQVTLSCSPISGHRSVSWYQQTPGQGLQFLFEYFSETQRNKGNFPGRFSGRQFSNSRSEMNVSTLELGDSALYLCASSPDGQGNTEAFFGQGTRLTVV.

J is TRBJ1-5 and V is TRBV5-1, with D perhaps matching TRBD1 (6 bases). Germline V gene data show CDR1 as SGHRS and CDR2 as YFSETQ. The CDR3 covers 15 residues. Trimming shortened V by 4 bases and J by 0 bases, and 11 bases separated the two germline ends. DNA of the CDR3: TGCGCCAGCAGCACAGGGCCTTATAGCAATCAGCCCCAGCATTTT. Its protein is CASSTGPYSNQPQHF. Complete variable domain (other parts from reference TRBV5-1 and TRBJ1-5): KAGVTQTPRYLIKTRGQQVTLSCSPISGHRSVSWYQQTPGQGLQFLFEYFSETQRNKGNFPGRFSGRQFSNSRSEMNVSTLELGDSALYLCASSTGPYSNQPQHFGDGTRLSIL.

This clone came up a few times. The rearrangement links TRBV5-6 to TRBJ2-7; 9 bases are a match to TRBD1. V lost 3 bases to trimming and J lost 6 bases; unmatched junction nucleotides: 7. From germline, CDR1 is SGHDT and CDR2 YYEEEE. The CDR3 is made up of 14 amino acids. The CDR3 spells CASSSDRGDGEQYF. The CDR3 nucleotides read TGTGCCAGCAGCTCAGACAGGGGGGACGGCGAGCAGTACTTC.

The V and J genes are TRBV7-2 and TRBJ1-5; tentatively, D is TRBD1 (6 bases). The CDR3 contains 15 residues. In germline, CDR1 is SGHTA, CDR2 FQGNSA. V was trimmed by 2 bases and J by 6 bases, leaving 14 bases between them. This chain's CDR3 is CASSLLGAVSQPQHF. In DNA, the CDR3 is TGTGCCAGCAGCTTACTGGGGGCCGTAAGTCAGCCCCAGCATTTT.

V gene TRBV19 combines with J gene TRBJ2-1; the match to TRBD2 covers 14 bases. The germline V gene encodes CDR1 LNHDA and CDR2 SQIVND (reference sequence). The CDR3 consists of 16 residues. V lost 2 bases and J lost 10; bases outside the gene matches: 7. The CDR3, as DNA: TGTGCCAGTAGTATACCCGGACTAGCGGGAGGAGGGGAGCAGTTCTTC. Translated, it gives CASSIPGLAGGGEQFF. Complete variable domain (other parts from reference TRBV19 and TRBJ2-1): DGGITQSPKYLFRKEGQNVTLSCEQNLNHDAMYWYRQDPGQGLRLIYYSQIVNDFQKGDIAEGYSVSREKKESFPLTVTSAQKNPTAFYLCASSIPGLAGGGEQFFGPGTRLTVL.

V gene TRBV30 combines with J gene TRBJ2-2, with D perhaps TRBD1 (6 bases). CDR1 is GTSNPN, CDR2 SVGIG, per germline (reference sequence). This CDR3 has 12 residues. The V gene lost 4 bases and the J gene lost 3 bases, with 6 bases spanning the gap. CDR3 DNA: TGTGCCTGGAACAGGGACACCGGGGAGCTGTTTTTT. Translation: CAWNRDTGELFF.

The chain has TRBV20-1 and TRBJ2-7; D is uncertain. This CDR3 has 12 amino acids. The V gene's germline CDR1 is DFQATT and CDR2 SNEGSKA (reference sequence). V lost 3 bases and J 2 bases, leaving 8 bases between the germline ends. The CDR3 sequence is CSASSRPYEQYF. For the CDR3, the DNA is TGCAGTGCTAGTTCGAGGCCCTACGAGCAGTACTTC.

The chain links TRBV2 to TRBJ2-5, with 14 bases that match TRBD2. Germline CDR1 is SNHLY and CDR2 is FYNNEI. This CDR3 region has 15 residues. After removal of 4 bases from V and 4 bases from J, the junction contained 2 bases not matched to a gene. In nucleotides, the CDR3 is TGTGCCAGCAGTGGCGGGACTAGCGGGAGAGAGACCCAGTACTTC. Amino acid sequence: CASSGGTSGRETQYF. The full variable domain, in which reference TRBV2 and TRBJ2-5 provide the parts outside the CDR3, is EPEVTQTPSHQVTQMGQEVILRCVPISNHLYFYWYRQILGQKVEFLVSFYNNEISEKSEIFDDQFSVERPDGSNFTLKIRSTKLEDSAMYFCASSGGTSGRETQYFGPGTRLLVL.

The chain links TRBV19 to TRBJ2-1, with TRBD2 identical over 7 bases. The CDR3 is 14 residues long. Per germline, CDR1 LNHDA and CDR2 SQIVND (reference sequence). V shed 6 bases and J 4 bases; nucleotides not matched to a gene: 6. The DNA for the CDR3 is TGTGCCAGTAGGTCAGCGGGATCTTACAATGAGCAGTTCTTC. Encoded protein: CASRSAGSYNEQFF.

This chain joins TRBV5-1 and TRBJ2-7; D is unclear. The germline gives CDR1 SGHRS, CDR2 YFSETQ. This CDR3 spans 14 amino acids. Trimming shortened V by 4 bases and J by 1 base, and 12 bases separated the two germline ends. CDR3 DNA sequence: TGCGCCAGCAGCCGACTGACCGCGTCCTACGAGCAGTACTTC. Amino acids: CASSRLTASYEQYF.

This rearrangement joins TRBV14 to TRBJ2-1; maybe TRBD2 (5 bases). Germline-derived CDR1 and CDR2 are SGHDN and FVKESK. The CDR3 length is 15 residues. V lost 4 bases and J lost 0, with 10 bases in between. The CDR3 loop reads CASSRTLLSYNEQFF. The CDR3, as DNA: TGTGCCAGCAGCCGGACTTTACTCTCCTACAATGAGCAGTTCTTC.

The rearrangement joins TRBV19 to TRBJ2-1; D perhaps matches TRBD2 (6 bases). Germline values: CDR1 LNHDA, CDR2 SQIVND (reference sequence). The CDR3 extends over 17 amino acids. Trimming left V 1 base short and J 2 bases short, with 15 bases between. CDR3 coding DNA: TGTGCCAGTAGTATAGGTCCGCGGGACCCTACCTACAATGAGCAGTTCTTC. Translation gives CASSIGPRDPTYNEQFF.

The V and J genes are TRBV12-3 or TRBV12-4 and TRBJ1-2, with D unresolved. This CDR3 has 12 residues. V lost 6 bases to trimming and J lost 5 bases, with 10 bases between them. DNA for the CDR3: TGTGCCAGCAGACAGACAAAATATGGCTACACCTTC. Translated, it gives CASRQTKYGYTF.

The gene calls are TRBV11-2 and TRBJ2-5; D uncertain. The V gene lost 1 base and the J gene lost 5 bases, with 17 bases spanning the gap. Germline V gene sequence: CDR1 SGHAT, CDR2 FQNNGV. This CDR3 contains 16 residues. CDR3 DNA sequence: TGTGCCAGCAGCTTAGTCTCGTGGGCTGGGTGGGAGACCCAGTACTTC. It codes for CASSLVSWAGWETQYF.

V usage is TRBV2 and J usage is TRBJ1-6; D possibly corresponds to TRBD1 (6 bases). CDR1 and CDR2 (germline): SNHLY, FYNNEI. There are 14 residues in the CDR3. The V and J ends lost 7 bases and 9 bases respectively, with 16 bases between them. The CDR3 loop reads CASKRMDSRSPLHF. In nucleotides, the CDR3 is TGTGCCAGCAAGCGAATGGACAGTCGTTCACCCCTCCACTTT.

The chain has TRBV2 and TRBJ1-1, with D unresolved. The V end was cut by 10 bases, the J end by 1 base, with 13 bases between. Germline V gene sequence: CDR1 SNHLY, CDR2 FYNNEI. This CDR3 spans 13 amino acids. CDR3 amino acids: CATTREGNTEAFF. The CDR3 coding sequence is TGTGCCACCACCCGGGAGGGGAACACTGAAGCTTTCTTT.